Listed below are T cell receptor beta chains from one sample, sequenced in a study of chemoradiotherapy in HPV16-positive cancers. Here immunoSEQ multiplex PCR was the method, and the copy in TCRdb shows in-frame clones only, minus some. The data hold tens of thousands of clones, with approximately 92% observed a single time. Sample: blood, taken from a patient who underwent chemoradiotherapy. The receptors were gathered from a human donor with HPV-associated anogenital cancer. Each CDR3 is given with its conserved first and last residue. A D gene is named only where the DNA matches it firmly. A clone size is listed for some rows: how often the clone was seen (once, few, many), or a class if it is expanded.

cdr3_aa cdr3_nt clone_size j_call v_call d_call
CASSFTGGAFF TGTGCCAGCAGCTTTACAGGGGGAGCTTTCTTT . TRBJ1-1 TRBV7-9 TRBD1
CASSPGQPSYGYTF TGTGCCAGCAGTCCGGGACAGCCTAGCTATGGCTACACCTTC . TRBJ1-2 TRBV27 TRBD1
CASSSQGSGTSYEQYF TGTGCCAGCTCATCCCAGGGTAGCGGGACCTCCTACGAGCAGTACTTC . TRBJ2-7 TRBV18 TRBD2
CASSPLGEGQYEQYF TGTGCCAGCAGCCCTTTGGGGGAGGGCCAGTACGAGCAGTACTTC . TRBJ2-7 TRBV7-6 TRBD2
CASSQVSGPAHEQYF TGCGCCAGCAGCCAAGTGAGCGGGCCTGCTCACGAGCAGTACTTC once TRBJ2-7 TRBV4-3 .
CASRLGSNSNQPQHF TGTGCCAGTAGGTTGGGGAGTAATAGCAATCAGCCCCAGCATTTT . TRBJ1-5 TRBV19 .
CASSLSLRGQGGQGIF TGTGCCAGCAGTTTAAGCCTCCGGGGACAGGGGGGACAAGGAATTTTC . TRBJ2-7 TRBV28 TRBD1
CASSEPTSAPTDTQYF TGTGCCAGCAGCGAGCCGACTAGCGCCCCCACAGATACGCAGTATTTT . TRBJ2-3 TRBV9 TRBD2
CASSPGTSGRSYNEQFF TGCGCCAGCAGCCCAGGGACTAGCGGGAGGTCCTACAATGAGCAGTTCTTC . TRBJ2-1 TRBV5-1 TRBD2
CASSQDMSETGELFF TGTGCCAGCAGCCAAGATATGAGTGAGACCGGGGAGCTGTTTTTT . TRBJ2-2 TRBV14 .
CASTGATDTQYF TGTGCCAGCACGGGTGCCACAGATACGCAGTATTTT . TRBJ2-3 TRBV6-5 .
CASSPKRIQETQYF TGCGCCAGCAGCCCCAAGCGGATCCAAGAGACCCAGTACTTC . TRBJ2-5 TRBV5-1 .
CASSVGPLDYNEQFF TGTGCCAGTAGTGTTGGACCCCTGGATTACAATGAGCAGTTCTTC once TRBJ2-1 TRBV19 .
CASSSPSGKGYNEQFF TGTGCCAGCAGTTCCCCTAGCGGAAAAGGCTACAATGAGCAGTTCTTC . TRBJ2-1 TRBV6-5 TRBD2
CASSEGQSYNSPLHF TGTGCCAGCAGCGAGGGACAGTCCTATAATTCACCCCTCCACTTT . TRBJ1-6 TRBV9 TRBD1
CAWSLQTGGGEKLFF TGTGCCTGGAGTCTCCAGACAGGGGGAGGTGAAAAACTGTTTTTT . TRBJ1-4 TRBV30 TRBD1
CASSIGAGNTEAFF TGTGCCAGTAGTATTGGTGCAGGGAACACTGAAGCTTTCTTT . TRBJ1-1 TRBV19 .
CASSLRGDTEAFF TGTGCCAGCAGCTTAAGGGGTGACACTGAAGCTTTCTTT . TRBJ1-1 TRBV7-3 .
CASSPTDREGYEQYF TGTGCCAGCAGTCCTACCGACAGGGAGGGCTACGAGCAGTACTTC . TRBJ2-7 TRBV28 .
CASSRGGGYEQYF TGTGCCAGCAGCCGAGGAGGGGGCTACGAGCAGTACTTC . TRBJ2-7 TRBV4-2 .
CASSHPRPQGNQPQHF TGTGCCAGCAGCCACCCTCGGCCTCAGGGGAATCAGCCCCAGCATTTT once TRBJ1-5 TRBV12-1 .
CASSVAGTGDYGYTF TGTGCCAGCAGCGTAGCCGGGACAGGGGACTATGGCTACACCTTC . TRBJ1-2 TRBV9 TRBD1
CASSAGQYYGYTF TGTGCCAGCAGCGCGGGACAGTACTATGGCTACACCTTC . TRBJ1-2 TRBV7-8 TRBD1
CASSQAAGNTDTQYF TGTGCCAGCAGCCAAGCAGCAGGGAACACAGATACGCAGTATTTT . TRBJ2-3 TRBV14 .